This TCR beta chain appears in the sequencing data of a study of T cell responses to AZD1222 COVID-19 vaccine. Method: immunoSEQ multiplex PCR; TCRdb's copy keeps in-frame clones and lacks some. The table includes tens of thousands of clones, 85% to 90% detected once. On this clone itself: The antigen is undetermined.

V gave up 7 bases and J gave up 6 bases; unmatched junction bases: 12. The CDR3 runs 14 residues. Germline V gene sequence: CDR1 SQVTM, CDR2 ANQGSEA. Study-level results: Just five to seven AZD1222 recipients tested seropositive at baseline.

The V and J genes are TRBV29-1 and TRBJ1-2, with 9 bases aligning to TRBD1. The receptor comes from an adult in good health. This sample comprised peripheral blood, obtained on day 0 of AZD1222 vaccination. The CDR3 bases are TGCAGCGCCGACCCGCGGACAGGGGATAATGGCTACACCTTC. Translated: CSADPRTGDNGYTF. Together with reference TRBV29-1 and TRBJ1-2, the CDR3 gives the full variable domain: SAVISQKPSRDICQRGTSLTIQCQVDSQVTMMFWYRQQPGQSLTLIATANQGSEATYESGFVIDKFPISRPNLTFSTLTVSNMSPEDSSIYLCSADPRTGDNGYTFGSGTRLTVV.